The 2 T cell receptor beta chains below were found in one sample sequenced in a study of tumor-infiltrating lymphocytes in primary liver carcinoma. RNA and DNA were co-extracted from about 19-30 mg of unsorted bulk tissue. A primer in the constant region served to generate TCR beta cDNA from approximately 450 ng of total RNA. Library construction for TCR beta comprised three nested multiplex PCR rounds performed with slightly modified ARM-PCR. Running around 9 cycles apiece, the first two PCR rounds relied on TRBV1-TRBV30 forward primers together with a C-beta reverse primer. TCRdb used MiXCR to reprocess the multiplex PCR reads, holding one entry per CDR3 protein. The sample lists under 200,000 distinct CDR3 sequences, about 82% seen once, with approximately 18% in the top ten. Sequenced sample: tumor tissue from primary liver carcinoma. These receptors came from a man in his forties or fifties with primary liver carcinoma and hepatitis B virus infection.

Concerning this clonotype: In this CDR3 the conserved last residue, phenylalanine or tryptophan, is missing, so a read error is likely. The V gene is TRBV5-6, the J gene TRBJ2-1; 7 bases fit TRBD2. The CDR3 contains 14 residues. Germline CDR1 SGHDT, CDR2 YYEEEE. CDR3 in DNA: TGTACCAGCAGCGGGGCAGGAGCGGACAATGAGCAGTTCCTC. Protein sequence: CTSSGAGADNEQFL.

This clonotype was observed a handful of times. A single base separates this from a much larger clone, so it may be a read error. It is likely a read error, because the conserved phenylalanine at the end of the CDR3 is missing. The rearrangement joins TRBV5-4 to TRBJ2-3; maybe TRBD2 (6 bases). The germline gives CDR1 SGHNT, CDR2 YYREEE (reference sequence). Trimming took off 4 bases at V and 2 bases at J, with 17 bases between the two ends. CDR3 length equals 16 residues. The DNA for the CDR3 is TGTGCCAGCAGCCCAACTAGCCCTAGCCCCACAGATACGCAGTATCTT. Amino acids: CASSPTSPSPTDTQYL.